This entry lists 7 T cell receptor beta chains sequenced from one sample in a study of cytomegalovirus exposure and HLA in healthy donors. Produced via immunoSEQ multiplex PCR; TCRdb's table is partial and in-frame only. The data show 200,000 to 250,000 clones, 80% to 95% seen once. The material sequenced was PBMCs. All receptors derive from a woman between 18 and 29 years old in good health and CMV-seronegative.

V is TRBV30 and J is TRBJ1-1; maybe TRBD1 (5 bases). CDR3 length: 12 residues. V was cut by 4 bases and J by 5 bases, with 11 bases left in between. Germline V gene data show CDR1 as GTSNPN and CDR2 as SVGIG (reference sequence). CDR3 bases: TGTGCCTGGATGCGGGGGGGGACTGAAGCTTTCTTT. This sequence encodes CAWMRGGTEAFF.

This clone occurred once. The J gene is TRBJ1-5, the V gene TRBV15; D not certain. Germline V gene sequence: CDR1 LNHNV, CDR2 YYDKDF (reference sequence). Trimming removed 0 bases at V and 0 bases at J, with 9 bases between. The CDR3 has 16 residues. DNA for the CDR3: TGTGCCACCAGCAGAGATCGTTCGGTTAGCAATCAGCCCCAGCATTTT. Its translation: CATSRDRSVSNQPQHF.

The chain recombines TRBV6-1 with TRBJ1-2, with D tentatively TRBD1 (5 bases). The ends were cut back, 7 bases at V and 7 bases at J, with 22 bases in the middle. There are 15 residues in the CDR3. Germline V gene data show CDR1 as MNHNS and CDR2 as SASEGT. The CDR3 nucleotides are TGTGCCAGCAATAAAAGAGGGCGGGGGGTGTCTGGCTACACCTTC. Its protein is CASNKRGRGVSGYTF.

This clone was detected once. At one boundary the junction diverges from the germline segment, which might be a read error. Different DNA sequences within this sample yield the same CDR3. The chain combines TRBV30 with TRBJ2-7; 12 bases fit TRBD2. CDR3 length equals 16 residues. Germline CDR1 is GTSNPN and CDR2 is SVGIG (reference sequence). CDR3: CAWSVGLAGGGGPVHF. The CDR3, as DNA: TGTGCCTGGAGTGTGGGTCTAGCGGGAGGGGGTGGGCCAGTGCACTTC. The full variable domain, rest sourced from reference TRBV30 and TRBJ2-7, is SQTIHQWPATLVQPVGSPLSLECTVEGTSNPNLYWYRQAAGRGLQLLFYSVGIGQISSEVPQNLSASRPQDRQFILSSKKLLLSDSGFYLCAWSVGLAGGGGPVHFGPGTRLTVT.

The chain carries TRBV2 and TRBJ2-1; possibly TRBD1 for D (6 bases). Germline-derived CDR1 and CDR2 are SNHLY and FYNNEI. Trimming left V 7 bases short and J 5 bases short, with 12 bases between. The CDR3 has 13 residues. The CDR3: CASKSSGDNEQFF. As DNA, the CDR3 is TGTGCCAGCAAGAGTTCAGGGGACAATGAGCAGTTCTTC.

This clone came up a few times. The CDR3 is CAWSVRGGRAYNEQFF. Here the CDR3 DNA reads TGTGCCTGGAGTGTACGTGGCGGGAGGGCCTACAATGAGCAGTTCTTC. J is TRBJ2-1 and V is TRBV30, with 9 bases fitting TRBD2. The V gene end was trimmed by 0 bases and the J gene end by 2 bases; junction bases not matched to a gene: 5. CDR3 size: 16 residues. Germline CDR1 is GTSNPN and CDR2 is SVGIG (reference sequence).

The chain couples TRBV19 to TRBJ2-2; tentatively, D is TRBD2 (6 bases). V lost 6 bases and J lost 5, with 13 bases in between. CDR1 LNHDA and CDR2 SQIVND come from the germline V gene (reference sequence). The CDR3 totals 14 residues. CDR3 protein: CASSSGVGTGELFF. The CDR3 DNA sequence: TGTGCCAGTAGCTCGGGAGTCGGTACCGGGGAGCTGTTTTTT.